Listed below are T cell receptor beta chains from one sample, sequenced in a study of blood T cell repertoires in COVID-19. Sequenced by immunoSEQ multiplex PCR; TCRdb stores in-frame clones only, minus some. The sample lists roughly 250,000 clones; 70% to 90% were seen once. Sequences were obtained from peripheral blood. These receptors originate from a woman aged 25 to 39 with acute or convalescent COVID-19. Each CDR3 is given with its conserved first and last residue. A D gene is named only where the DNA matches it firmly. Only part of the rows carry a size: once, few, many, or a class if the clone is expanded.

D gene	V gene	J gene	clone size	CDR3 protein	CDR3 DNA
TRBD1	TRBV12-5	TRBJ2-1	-	CASGLVGTGGWEQFF	TGTGCTAGTGGTTTGGTAGGGACAGGGGGCTGGGAGCAGTTCTTC
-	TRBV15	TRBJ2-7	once	CATIDQDGRSYEQYF	TGTGCCACCATCGACCAAGACGGCAGGTCCTACGAGCAGTACTTC
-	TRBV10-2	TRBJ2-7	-	CASSDDYNYEQYF	TGCGCCAGCAGTGATGACTACAACTACGAGCAGTACTTC
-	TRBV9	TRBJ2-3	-	CASSGPGHSTDTQYF	TGTGCCAGCAGCGGTCCAGGACACAGCACAGATACGCAGTATTTT
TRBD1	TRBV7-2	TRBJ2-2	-	CASSLGQPNTGELFF	TGTGCCAGCAGCCTGGGACAGCCAAACACCGGGGAGCTGTTTTTT
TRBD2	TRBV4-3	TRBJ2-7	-	CASSQASGASYEQYF	TGCGCCAGCAGCCAAGCAAGCGGGGCGAGTTACGAGCAGTACTTC
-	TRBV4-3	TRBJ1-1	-	CASSQRGGMNTEAFF	TGCGCCAGCAGCCAGCGAGGCGGCATGAACACTGAAGCTTTCTTT
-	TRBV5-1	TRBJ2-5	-	CASSPEGVQETQYF	TGCGCCAGCAGCCCGGAGGGAGTTCAAGAGACCCAGTACTTC
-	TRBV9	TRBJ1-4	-	CASSALGGEANEKLFF	TGTGCCAGCAGCGCCCTGGGAGGGGAGGCCAATGAAAAACTGTTTTTT
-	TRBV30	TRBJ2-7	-	CAWSALTGFSVYEQYF	TGTGCCTGGAGCGCTTTAACGGGATTCTCGGTCTACGAGCAGTACTTC
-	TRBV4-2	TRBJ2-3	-	CASSQDGMGTDTQYF	TGTGCCAGCAGCCAAGACGGGATGGGCACAGATACGCAGTATTTT
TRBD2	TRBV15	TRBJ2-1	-	CATSASGEANEQFF	TGTGCCACCAGCGCTAGCGGGGAGGCCAATGAGCAGTTCTTC
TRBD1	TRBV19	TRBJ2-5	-	CATTTGGHSQETQYF	TGTGCCACCACTACAGGGGGGCATAGTCAAGAGACCCAGTACTTC